The text below deals with one T cell receptor (beta chain). This receptor's antigen is unknown. One base away there is no much larger clone; base qualities are not given. The junction carries 8 bases between V and J, which are trimmed by 1 base and 3 bases respectively. The CDR3 contains 14 residues, cysteine and phenylalanine counted. Of the read, only the CDR3 DNA is kept; its 42 bases are in frame from base 1. CDR1 is given as SGDLS and CDR2 as YYNGEE, both from the germline V gene. Library method: the immunoSEQ multiplex PCR assay. TCRdb retrieved this table from immuneACCESS and kept in-frame rearrangements only. Not all clones are present; in checked studies, unresolved V genes account for under half, and no reason is known for the remainder. Here the sample has approximately 49,000 clones; about 86% occur a single time. Over 2.5% of the sample rests with the top ten. These data originate in a study of control samples from healthy donors and cancer patients (dated by TCRdb to the early 2020s).

The sequencing sample was made of PBMCs. The source is a woman between 50 and 59 years old with lung cancer. Recombination linked TRBV9 to TRBJ2-1; a tentative D call is TRBD1 (5 bases match). CDR3 reads: CASSVRQGYNEQFF. At the DNA level, the sequence is TGTGCCAGCAGCGTAAGGCAGGGCTACAATGAGCAGTTCTTC.